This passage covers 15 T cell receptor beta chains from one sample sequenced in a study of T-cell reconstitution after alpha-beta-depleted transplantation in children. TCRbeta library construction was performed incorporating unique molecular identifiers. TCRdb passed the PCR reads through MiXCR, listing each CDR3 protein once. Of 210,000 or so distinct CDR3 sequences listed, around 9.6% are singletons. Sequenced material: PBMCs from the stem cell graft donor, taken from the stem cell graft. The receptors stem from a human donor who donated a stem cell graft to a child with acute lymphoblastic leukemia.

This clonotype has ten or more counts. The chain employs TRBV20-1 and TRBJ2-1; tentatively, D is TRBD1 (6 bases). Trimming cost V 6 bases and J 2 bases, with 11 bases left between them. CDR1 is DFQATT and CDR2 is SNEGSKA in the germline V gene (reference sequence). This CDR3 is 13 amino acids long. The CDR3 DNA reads TGCAGTGCAGGACAGAGAACCTACAATGAGCAGTTCTTC. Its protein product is CSAGQRTYNEQFF.

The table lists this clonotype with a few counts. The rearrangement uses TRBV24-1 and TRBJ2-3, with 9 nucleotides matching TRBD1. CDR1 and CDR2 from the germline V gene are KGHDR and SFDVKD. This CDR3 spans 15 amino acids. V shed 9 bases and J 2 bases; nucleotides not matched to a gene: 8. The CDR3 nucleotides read TGTGCCACCGAATCTGGACAGGGGCCCACAGATACGCAGTATTTT. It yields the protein CATESGQGPTDTQYF.

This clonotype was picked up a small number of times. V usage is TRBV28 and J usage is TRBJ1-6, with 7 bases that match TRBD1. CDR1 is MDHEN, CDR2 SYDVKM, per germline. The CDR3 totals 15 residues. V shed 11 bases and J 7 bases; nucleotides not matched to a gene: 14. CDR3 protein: CAGTPSSGGNSPLHF. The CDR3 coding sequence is TGTGCCGGCACTCCTTCGTCAGGGGGGAATTCACCCCTCCACTTT.

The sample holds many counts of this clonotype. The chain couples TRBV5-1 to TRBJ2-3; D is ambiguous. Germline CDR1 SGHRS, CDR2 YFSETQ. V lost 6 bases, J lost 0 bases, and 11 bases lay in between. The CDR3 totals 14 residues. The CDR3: CASKPGASTDTQYF. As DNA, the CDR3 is TGCGCCAGCAAGCCAGGAGCGAGCACAGATACGCAGTATTTT.

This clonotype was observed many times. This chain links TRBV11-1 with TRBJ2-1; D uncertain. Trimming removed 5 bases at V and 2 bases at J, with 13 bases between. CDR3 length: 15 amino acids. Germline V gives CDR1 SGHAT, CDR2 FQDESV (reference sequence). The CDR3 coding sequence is TGTGCCAGCAGCCCTGTCGGGTTTCCCTACAATGAGCAGTTCTTC. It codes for CASSPVGFPYNEQFF.

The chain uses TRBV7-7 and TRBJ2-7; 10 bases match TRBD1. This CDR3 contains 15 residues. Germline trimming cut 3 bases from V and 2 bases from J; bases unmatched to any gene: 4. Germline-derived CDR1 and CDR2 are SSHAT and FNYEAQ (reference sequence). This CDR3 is CASSFGQGETYEQYF. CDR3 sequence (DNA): TGTGCCAGCAGCTTTGGACAGGGGGAAACCTACGAGCAGTACTTC.

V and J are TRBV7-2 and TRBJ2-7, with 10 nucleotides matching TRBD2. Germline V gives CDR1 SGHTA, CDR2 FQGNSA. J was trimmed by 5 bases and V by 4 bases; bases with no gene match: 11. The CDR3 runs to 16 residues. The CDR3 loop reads CASSSHSSGGGHEQYF. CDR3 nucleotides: TGTGCCAGCAGCTCTCACTCTAGCGGGGGTGGTCACGAGCAGTACTTC.

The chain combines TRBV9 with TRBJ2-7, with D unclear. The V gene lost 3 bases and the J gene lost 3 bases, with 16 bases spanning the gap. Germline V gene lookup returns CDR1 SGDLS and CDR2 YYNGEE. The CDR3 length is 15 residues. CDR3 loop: CASSEDPAILYEQYF. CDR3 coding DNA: TGTGCCAGCAGCGAGGATCCGGCGATCCTCTACGAGCAGTACTTC. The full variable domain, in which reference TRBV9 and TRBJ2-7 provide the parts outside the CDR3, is DSGVTQTPKHLITATGQRVTLRCSPRSGDLSVYWYQQSLDQGLQFLIQYYNGEERAKGNILERFSAQQFPDLHSELNLSSLELGDSALYFCASSEDPAILYEQYFGPGTRLTVT.

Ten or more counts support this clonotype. The CDR3 DNA is TGTGCCAGCAGCTTCCACCAGAGGAACACTGAAGCTTTCTTT. Translated, it gives CASSFHQRNTEAFF. The chain has TRBV7-2 and TRBJ1-1, with unresolved D. Germline CDR1 SGHTA, CDR2 FQGNSA. V was pared by 3 bases and J by 1 base, with 9 bases between. There are 14 residues in the CDR3.

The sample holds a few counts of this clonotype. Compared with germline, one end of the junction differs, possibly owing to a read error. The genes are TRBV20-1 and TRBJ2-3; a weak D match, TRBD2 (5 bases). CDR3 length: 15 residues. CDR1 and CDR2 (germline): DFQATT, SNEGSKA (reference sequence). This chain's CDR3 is CSASPGRLRTDTQYF. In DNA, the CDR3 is TGCAGCGCTAGCCCCGGCCGACTGAGAACAGATACGCAGTATTTT.

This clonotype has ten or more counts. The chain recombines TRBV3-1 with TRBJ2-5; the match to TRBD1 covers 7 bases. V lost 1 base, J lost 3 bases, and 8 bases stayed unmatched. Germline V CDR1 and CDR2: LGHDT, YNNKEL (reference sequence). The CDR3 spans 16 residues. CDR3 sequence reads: CASSQGQGNTKETQYF. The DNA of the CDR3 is TGTGCCAGCAGCCAAGGACAGGGAAACACCAAAGAGACCCAGTACTTC.

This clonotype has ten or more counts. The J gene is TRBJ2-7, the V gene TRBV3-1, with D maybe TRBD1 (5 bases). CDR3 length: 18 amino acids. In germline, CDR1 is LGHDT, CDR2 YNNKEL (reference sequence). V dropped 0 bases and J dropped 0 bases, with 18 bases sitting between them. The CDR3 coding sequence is TGTGCCAGCAGCCAAGATTCGCTTACAGGCCTAAGCTCCTACGAGCAGTACTTC. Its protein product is CASSQDSLTGLSSYEQYF.

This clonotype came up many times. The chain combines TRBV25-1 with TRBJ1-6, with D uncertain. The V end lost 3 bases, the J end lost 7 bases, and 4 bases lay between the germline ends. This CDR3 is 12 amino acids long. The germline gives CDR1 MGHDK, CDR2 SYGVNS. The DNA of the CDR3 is TGTGCCAGCAGTGACCAGAATTCACCCCTCCACTTT. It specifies CASSDQNSPLHF.

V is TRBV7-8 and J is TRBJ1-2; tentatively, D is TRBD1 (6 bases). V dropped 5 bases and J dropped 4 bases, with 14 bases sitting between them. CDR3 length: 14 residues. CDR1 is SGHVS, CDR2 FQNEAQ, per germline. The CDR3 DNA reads TGTGCCAGCAGCCGGGACACCAATTCCTATGGCTACACCTTC. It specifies CASSRDTNSYGYTF.

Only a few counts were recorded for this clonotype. DNA for the CDR3: TGTGCCAGCAGAATGTATTGGAGGACAGGGTCCTACGAGCAGTACTTC. Translating gives CASRMYWRTGSYEQYF. V and J are TRBV5-6 and TRBJ2-7; 8 bases line up with TRBD1. Trimming at V came to 5 bases and at J to 1 base, leaving 11 bases not matched to a gene. Per the germline V gene, CDR1 is SGHDT and CDR2 is YYEEEE. CDR3 length: 16 amino acids.